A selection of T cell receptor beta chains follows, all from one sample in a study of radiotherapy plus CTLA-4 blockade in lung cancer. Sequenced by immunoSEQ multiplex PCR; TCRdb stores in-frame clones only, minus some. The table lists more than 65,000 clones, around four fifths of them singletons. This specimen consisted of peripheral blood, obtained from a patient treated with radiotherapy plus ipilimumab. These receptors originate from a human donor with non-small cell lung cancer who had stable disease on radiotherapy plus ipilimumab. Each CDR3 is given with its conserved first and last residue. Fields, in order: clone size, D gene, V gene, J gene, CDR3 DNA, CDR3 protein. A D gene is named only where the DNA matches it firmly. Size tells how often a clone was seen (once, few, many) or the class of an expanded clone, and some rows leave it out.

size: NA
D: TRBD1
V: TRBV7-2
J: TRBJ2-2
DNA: TGTGCCAGCACCGTCCGTTGGGACAGGGTGTCAGGCACCGGGGAGCTGTTTTTT
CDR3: CASTVRWDRVSGTGELFF

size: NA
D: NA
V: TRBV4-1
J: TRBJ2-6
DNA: TGCGCCAGCAGCCAAGATTGGGGCCGCCACTCTGGGGCCAACGTCCTGACTTTC
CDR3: CASSQDWGRHSGANVLTF

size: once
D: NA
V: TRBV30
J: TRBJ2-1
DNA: TGTGCCTGGGGGGGAGGGCAGTTCTTC
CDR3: CAWGGGQFF

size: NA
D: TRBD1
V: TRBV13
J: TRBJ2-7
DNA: TGTGCCAGCAGCTTAGCGGCAGGGGGCAACGAGCAGTACTTC
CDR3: CASSLAAGGNEQYF

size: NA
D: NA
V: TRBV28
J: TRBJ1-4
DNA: TGTGCCAGCATCTACTCTGGGGGGCCCAATGAAAAACTGTTTTTT
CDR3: CASIYSGGPNEKLFF

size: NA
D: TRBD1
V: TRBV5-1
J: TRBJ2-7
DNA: TGCGCCAGCTACAGGGGGGATACCTACGAGCAGTACTTC
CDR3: CASYRGDTYEQYF

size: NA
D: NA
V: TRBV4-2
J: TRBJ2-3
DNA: TGTGCCAGCAGCCAAGTAGCTGAGCCCACAGATACGCAGTATTTT
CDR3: CASSQVAEPTDTQYF

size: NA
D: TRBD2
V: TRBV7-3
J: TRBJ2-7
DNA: TGTGCCAGCAGCCCGACACCCGGGACTAGCGGGAGGTCGCTCTCCGAGCAGTACTTC
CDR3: CASSPTPGTSGRSLSEQYF

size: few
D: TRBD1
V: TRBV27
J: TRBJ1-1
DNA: TGTGCCAGCAGGCAGGGGGCTTGGAACACTGAAGCTTTCTTT
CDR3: CASRQGAWNTEAFF

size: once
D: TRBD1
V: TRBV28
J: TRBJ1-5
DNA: TGTGCCAGCAGCCCGGGACAGAACAATCAGCCCCAGCATTTT
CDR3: CASSPGQNNQPQHF

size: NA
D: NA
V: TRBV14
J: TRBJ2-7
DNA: TGTGCCAGCAGCCTCTCTCGCGAGCAGTACTTC
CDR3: CASSLSREQYF